These 9 T cell receptor beta chains were all obtained from the same sample, sequenced in a study of memory CD4+ T cells and cytomegalovirus serostatus. The sort gate was single viable CD3+CD4+CD8-CD45RO+ cells for memory CD4+ T cells. TCRdb's copy holds only in-frame clones and misses some; the assay was immunoSEQ multiplex PCR. The sample carries around 25,000 clones, 75% to 80% recorded once. Sample: memory CD4+ T cells from blood. The receptors here all came from an adult in good health and CMV-seronegative.

The J gene is TRBJ1-1, the V gene TRBV7-3; 8 bases fit TRBD1. CDR1 and CDR2 from the germline V gene are SGHTA and FQGTGA. The CDR3 contains 15 residues. Trimming removed 5 bases from V and 3 bases from J; junction bases left unmatched: 8. This CDR3 reads CASSPTAQGDTEAFF. CDR3 coding DNA: TGTGCCAGCAGCCCAACCGCACAGGGGGACACTGAAGCTTTCTTT.

Concerning this clone itself: Other DNA sequences of this sample code for an identical CDR3. The chain couples TRBV10-1 to TRBJ2-7; no clear D gene. V was clipped by 5 bases and J by 1 base, with 9 bases between them. Germline CDR1 is WNHNN and CDR2 is SYGVQD (reference sequence). The CDR3 consists of 13 residues. The CDR3 is CASSSGTSYEQYF. CDR3 nucleotide sequence: TGCGCCAGCAGTTCGGGTACTTCCTACGAGCAGTACTTC.

The table lists this clone with a few counts. V is TRBV5-1 and J is TRBJ1-2; D gene uncertain. Trimming shortened V by 1 base and J by 6 bases, and 16 bases separated the two germline ends. The CDR3 totals 15 residues. Germline lookup yields CDR1 SGHRS and CDR2 YFSETQ. CDR3 bases: TGCGCCAGCAGCTTGAGTAGGCAGGACGTGAATGGCTACACCTTC. Translated: CASSLSRQDVNGYTF.

The chain couples TRBV6-1 to TRBJ1-5, with D possibly TRBD1 on 5 matching bases. The germline V gene has CDR1 MNHNS and CDR2 SASEGT. The V gene lost 10 bases and the J gene lost 3 bases, with 16 bases spanning the gap. This CDR3 has 14 amino acids. The CDR3 protein is CATNRDSPNQPQHF. CDR3 sequence (DNA): TGTGCCACCAATCGCGACAGTCCCAATCAGCCCCAGCATTTT.

The chain employs TRBV5-1 and TRBJ2-5, with D perhaps TRBD2 (6 bases). CDR1 SGHRS and CDR2 YFSETQ come from the germline V gene. The ends were cut back, 1 base at V and 5 bases at J, with 15 bases in the middle. The CDR3 is 15 amino acids. The DNA for the CDR3 is TGCGCCAGCAGCTTGCTAAAGGGCAGCGGGGAGACCCAGTACTTC. Translating gives CASSLLKGSGETQYF.

The chain links TRBV7-2 to TRBJ2-7; no definite D call. CDR1 SGHTA and CDR2 FQGNSA come from the germline V gene. The CDR3 has 13 residues. V lost 5 bases to trimming and J lost 6 bases, with 14 bases between them. The CDR3 sequence: CASSPDGPPEQYF. In DNA form, the CDR3 reads TGTGCCAGCAGCCCGGACGGGCCCCCCGAGCAGTACTTC.

This chain links TRBV9 with TRBJ2-7, with 11 bases lining up with TRBD1. Germline V lookup: CDR1 SGDLS, CDR2 YYNGEE. This CDR3 is 15 amino acids long. The V gene end was trimmed by 7 bases and the J gene end by 2 bases; junction bases not matched to a gene: 8. The CDR3 sequence is CASQLGTGGPYEQYF. The CDR3 nucleotides read TGTGCCAGCCAACTCGGGACAGGGGGACCCTACGAGCAGTACTTC.

The V gene is TRBV5-6, the J gene TRBJ2-5, with no clear D. Trimming took off 4 bases at V and 2 bases at J, with 3 bases between the two ends. Germline lookup yields CDR1 SGHDT and CDR2 YYEEEE. The CDR3 covers 11 residues. In nucleotides, the CDR3 is TGTGCCAGCAGCCAACAAGAGACCCAGTACTTC. This gives the protein CASSQQETQYF.

The CDR3: CASSLIGTATNEKLFF. The CDR3 DNA sequence: TGTGCCAGCAGCTTGATTGGAACAGCAACTAATGAAAAACTGTTTTTT. V usage is TRBV5-6 and J usage is TRBJ1-4; D gene unclear. In germline, CDR1 is SGHDT, CDR2 YYEEEE. V lost 1 base, J lost 0 bases, and 10 bases lay in between. The CDR3 has 16 amino acids. Variable domain in full (rest from reference TRBV5-6 and TRBJ1-4): DAGVTQSPTHLIKTRGQQVTLRCSPKSGHDTVSWYQQALGQGPQFIFQYYEEEERQRGNFPDRFSGHQFPNYSSELNVNALLLGDSALYLCASSLIGTATNEKLFFGSGTQLSVL.